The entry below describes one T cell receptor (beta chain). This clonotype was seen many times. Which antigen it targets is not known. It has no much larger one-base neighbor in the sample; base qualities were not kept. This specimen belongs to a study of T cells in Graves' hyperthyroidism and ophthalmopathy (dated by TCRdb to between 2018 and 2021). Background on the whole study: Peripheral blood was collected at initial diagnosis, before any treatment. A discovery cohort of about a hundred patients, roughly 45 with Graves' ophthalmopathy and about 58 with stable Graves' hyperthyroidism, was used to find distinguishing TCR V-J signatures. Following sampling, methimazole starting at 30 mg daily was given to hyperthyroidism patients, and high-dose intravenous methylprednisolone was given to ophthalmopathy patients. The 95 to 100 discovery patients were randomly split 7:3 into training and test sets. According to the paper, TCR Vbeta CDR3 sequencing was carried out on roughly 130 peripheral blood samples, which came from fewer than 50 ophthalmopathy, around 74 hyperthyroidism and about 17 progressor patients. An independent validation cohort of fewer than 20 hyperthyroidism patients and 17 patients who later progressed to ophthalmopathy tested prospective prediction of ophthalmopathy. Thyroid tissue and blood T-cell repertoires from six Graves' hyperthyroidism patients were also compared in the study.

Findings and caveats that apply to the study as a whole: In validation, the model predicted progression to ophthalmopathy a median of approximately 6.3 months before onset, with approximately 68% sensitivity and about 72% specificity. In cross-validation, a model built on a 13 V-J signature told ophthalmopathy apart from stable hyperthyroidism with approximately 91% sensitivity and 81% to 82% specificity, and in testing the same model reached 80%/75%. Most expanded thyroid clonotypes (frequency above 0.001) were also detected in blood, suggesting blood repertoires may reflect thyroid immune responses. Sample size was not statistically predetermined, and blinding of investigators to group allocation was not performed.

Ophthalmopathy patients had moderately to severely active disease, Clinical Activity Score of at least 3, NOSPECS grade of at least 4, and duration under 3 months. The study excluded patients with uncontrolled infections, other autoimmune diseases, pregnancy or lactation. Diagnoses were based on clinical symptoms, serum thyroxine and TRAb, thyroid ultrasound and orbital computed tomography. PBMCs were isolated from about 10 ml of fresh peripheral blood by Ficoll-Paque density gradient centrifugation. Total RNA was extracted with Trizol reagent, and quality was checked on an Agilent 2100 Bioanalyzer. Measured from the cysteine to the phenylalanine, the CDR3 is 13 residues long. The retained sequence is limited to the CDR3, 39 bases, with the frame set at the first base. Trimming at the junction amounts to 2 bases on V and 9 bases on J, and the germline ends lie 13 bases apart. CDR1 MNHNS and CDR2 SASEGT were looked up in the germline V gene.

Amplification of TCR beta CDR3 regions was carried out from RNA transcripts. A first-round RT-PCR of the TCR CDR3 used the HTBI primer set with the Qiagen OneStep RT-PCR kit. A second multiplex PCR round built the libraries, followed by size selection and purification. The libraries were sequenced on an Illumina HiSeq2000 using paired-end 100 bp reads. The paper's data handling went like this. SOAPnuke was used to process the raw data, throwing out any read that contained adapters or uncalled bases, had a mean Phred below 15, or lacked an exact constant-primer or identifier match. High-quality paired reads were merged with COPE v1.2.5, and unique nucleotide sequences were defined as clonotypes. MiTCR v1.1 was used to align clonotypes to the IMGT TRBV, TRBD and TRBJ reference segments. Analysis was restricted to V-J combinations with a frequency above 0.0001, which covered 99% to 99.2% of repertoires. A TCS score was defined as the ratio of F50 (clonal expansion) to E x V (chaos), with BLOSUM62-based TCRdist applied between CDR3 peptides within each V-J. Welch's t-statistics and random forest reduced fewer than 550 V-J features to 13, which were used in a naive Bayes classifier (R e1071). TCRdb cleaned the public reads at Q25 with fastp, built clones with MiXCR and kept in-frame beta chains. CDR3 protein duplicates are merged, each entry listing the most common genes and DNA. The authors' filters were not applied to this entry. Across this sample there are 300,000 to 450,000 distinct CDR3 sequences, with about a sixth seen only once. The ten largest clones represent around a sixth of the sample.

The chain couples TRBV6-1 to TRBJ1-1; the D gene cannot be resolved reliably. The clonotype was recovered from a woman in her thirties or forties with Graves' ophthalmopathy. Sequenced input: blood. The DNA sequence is TGTGCCAGCAGTGAAATGGCAGGTGTTCAAGCTTTCTTT. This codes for CASSEMAGVQAFF.